This T cell receptor (beta chain) was identified during a study of cytomegalovirus exposure and HLA in healthy donors. Turning to the study itself: Drawn from HLA-typed donors, some 80 million unique TCRs were held in an early data release. Points from the study as a whole: Cytomegalovirus-associated status was assigned to fewer than 200 TCR beta chains.

Turning to this clone: Its antigen is undetermined.

PCR employed 60 Vbeta and 13 Jbeta primers. The table came from immunoSEQ multiplex PCR; TCRdb's copy has only in-frame clones and leaves some out. Its clone listing holds about 170,000 clones. The CDR3 is 13 residues long. Germline V lookup: CDR1 MNHEY, CDR2 SVGAGI. V was clipped by 6 bases and J by 5 bases, with 11 bases between them. The TCR sequence derives from a woman aged 18-35 years in good health and CMV-seropositive. The sample consisted of PBMCs. V usage is TRBV6-5 and J usage is TRBJ1-5; D gene uncertain. DNA of the CDR3: TGTGCCAGCAGCCCTCGACGGGATCAGCCCCAGCATTTT. Translation: CASSPRRDQPQHF.